This entry lists 30 T cell receptor beta chains sequenced from one sample in a study of identical twins. TCRdb fed the 5' RACE reads into MiXCR, producing one record per CDR3 protein. The sample shows some 710,000 distinct CDR3 sequences, over 5% of them seen only once. Source material: naive T cells sorted from blood. These receptors all stem from a man aged 18 to 35 in good health.

The table lists this clonotype with a few counts. This rearrangement joins TRBV20-1 to TRBJ2-1, with D possibly TRBD1 on 6 matching bases. V shed 7 bases and J shed 0 bases, with 13 bases lying between them. The germline gives CDR1 DFQATT, CDR2 SNEGSKA (reference sequence). The CDR3 runs 14 residues. The chain's CDR3 is CSVPTGPSYNEQFF. CDR3 nucleotide sequence: TGCAGTGTCCCCACAGGGCCCTCCTACAATGAGCAGTTCTTC.

This clonotype was seen at least ten times. The chain carries TRBV4-2 and TRBJ2-1; D unclear. V lost 2 bases, J lost 1 base, and 15 bases lay in between. CDR1 LGHNA and CDR2 YNFKEQ come from the germline V gene. The CDR3 length is 17 residues. The CDR3: CASSQTTQLGSYNEQFF. The CDR3 coding sequence is TGTGCCAGCAGCCAAACCACTCAGCTGGGTTCCTACAATGAGCAGTTCTTC.

This clonotype was seen at least ten times. This chain connects TRBV5-1 to TRBJ2-7; 9 nucleotides line up with TRBD1. J gave up 7 bases and V 0 bases, and 8 bases lay outside the gene matches. The CDR3 totals 15 residues. Per germline, CDR1 SGHRS and CDR2 YFSETQ. The CDR3 region is CASSLDGQGSREQYV. CDR3 nucleotides: TGCGCCAGCAGCTTGGACGGACAGGGGTCTCGGGAGCAGTACGTC.

This clonotype was observed a handful of times. V gene TRBV20-1 combines with J gene TRBJ2-1, with TRBD2 matching 10 bases. CDR1 DFQATT and CDR2 SNEGSKA come from the germline V gene (reference sequence). Trimming removed 0 bases from V and 6 bases from J; junction bases left unmatched: 2. This CDR3 contains 14 residues. CDR3 in DNA: TGCAGTGCTAGAGAAGTAGCGGGAGGCAATGAGCAGTTCTTC. It codes for CSAREVAGGNEQFF.

This clonotype was recorded at least ten times. The chain employs TRBV7-2 and TRBJ2-7; 7 bases line up with TRBD1. With 2 bases clipped from V and 3 bases from J, the junction kept 7 bases outside the gene matches. This CDR3 contains 15 residues. CDR1 is SGHTA and CDR2 is FQGNSA in the germline V gene. The CDR3 coding sequence is TGTGCCAGCAGCTTAAGCTTGACAGGGAGCTACGAGCAGTACTTC. It encodes CASSLSLTGSYEQYF. The full variable domain, in which reference TRBV7-2 and TRBJ2-7 provide the parts outside the CDR3, is GAGVSQSPSNKVTEKGKDVELRCDPISGHTALYWYRQSLGQGLEFLIYFQGNSAPDKSGLPSDRFSAERTGGSVSTLTIQRTQQEDSAVYLCASSLSLTGSYEQYFGPGTRLTVT.

This sequence joins TRBV28 and TRBJ2-5; 9 positions agree with TRBD2. From germline, CDR1 is MDHEN and CDR2 SYDVKM. The ends lost 7 bases at V and 3 bases at J; junction bases unmatched: 9. The CDR3 is made up of 15 amino acids. The CDR3 protein is CASISRVAGEETQYF. The CDR3 DNA is TGTGCCAGCATCTCCCGGGTAGCGGGAGAAGAGACCCAGTACTTC.

The V gene is TRBV19, the J gene TRBJ2-1; 9 positions match TRBD2. Germline V gives CDR1 LNHDA, CDR2 SQIVND (reference sequence). V lost 7 bases to trimming and J lost 8 bases; unmatched junction nucleotides: 9. The CDR3 contains 14 residues. Here the CDR3 DNA reads TGTGCCAGTACCTACACTTTAGCGGGAGATGAGCAGTTCTTC. Amino acids: CASTYTLAGDEQFF.

This clonotype has ten or more counts. This chain connects TRBV2 to TRBJ2-3; 14 bases map to TRBD2. Germline V gives CDR1 SNHLY, CDR2 FYNNEI. CDR3 length: 18 residues. After removal of 2 bases from V and 0 bases from J, the junction contained 4 bases not matched to a gene. CDR3 sequence: CASSERRTSGRSTDTQYF. In nucleotides, the CDR3 is TGTGCCAGCAGTGAACGGCGGACTAGCGGGAGGAGCACAGATACGCAGTATTTT. Variable domain in full (rest from reference TRBV2 and TRBJ2-3): EPEVTQTPSHQVTQMGQEVILRCVPISNHLYFYWYRQILGQKVEFLVSFYNNEISEKSEIFDDQFSVERPDGSNFTLKIRSTKLEDSAMYFCASSERRTSGRSTDTQYFGPGTRLTVL.

This chain uses TRBV4-1 with TRBJ2-1; TRBD2 might be the D (6 bases). The ends were cut back, 1 base at V and 7 bases at J, with 11 bases in the middle. The CDR3 is 14 residues long. Germline V gene sequence: CDR1 MGHRA, CDR2 YSYEKL. CDR3 residues: CASSQGLRGNEQFF. CDR3 DNA sequence: TGCGCCAGCAGCCAAGGTCTCCGGGGGAATGAGCAGTTCTTC.

This clonotype was found a few times. This chain joins TRBV20-1 and TRBJ2-1, with 11 bases that match TRBD2. The trim removed 2 bases at V and 2 bases at J, leaving 5 bases unmatched. In germline, CDR1 is DFQATT, CDR2 SNEGSKA (reference sequence). CDR3 length equals 16 residues. In nucleotides, the CDR3 is TGCAGTGCTAGAAATAGCGGGAGGGCAACCTACAATGAGCAGTTCTTC. Encoded protein: CSARNSGRATYNEQFF.

Only a few counts were recorded for this clonotype. The V call is TRBV5-1, the J call TRBJ2-7; D ambiguous. V shed 5 bases and J shed 3 bases, with 27 bases lying between them. Germline-derived CDR1 and CDR2 are SGHRS and YFSETQ. This CDR3 spans 18 amino acids. This CDR3 reads CASSTRVTYGRYDYEQYV. In DNA form, the CDR3 reads TGCGCCAGCAGTACCCGTGTGACCTATGGACGGTATGACTACGAGCAGTACGTC.

There are a few counts of this clonotype. V gene TRBV7-6 combines with J gene TRBJ1-1; possibly TRBD1 for D (6 bases). The V end was cut by 7 bases, the J end by 6 bases, with 12 bases between. Germline assignment: CDR1 SGHVS and CDR2 FNYEAQ. This CDR3 spans 12 amino acids. DNA for the CDR3: TGTGCCAGCAACTCCGGGGGGCCTGAAGCTTTCTTT. Translating gives CASNSGGPEAFF.

This clonotype was picked up a small number of times. The chain uses TRBV5-1 and TRBJ2-7; 11 bases align to TRBD2. The CDR3 contains 13 residues. CDR1 and CDR2 (germline): SGHRS, YFSETQ. V was clipped by 5 bases and J by 5 bases; unmatched bases: 3. CDR3: CASSWGLADEQYV. In nucleotides, the CDR3 is TGCGCCAGCAGTTGGGGACTAGCGGACGAGCAGTACGTC.

This clonotype was counted between two and nine times. The rearrangement joins TRBV20-1 to TRBJ2-1, with D perhaps TRBD1 (6 bases). Per the germline V gene, CDR1 is DFQATT and CDR2 is SNEGSKA (reference sequence). Trimming removed 5 bases from V and 3 bases from J, with 23 bases in between. This CDR3 spans 17 amino acids. CDR3: CSARVTLTGGNYNEQFF. As DNA, the CDR3 is TGCAGTGCTCGAGTCACCTTGACAGGTGGGAACTACAATGAGCAGTTCTTC.

The chain employs TRBV11-2 and TRBJ2-3; D unresolved. The CDR3 spans 16 residues. The germline V gene encodes CDR1 SGHAT and CDR2 FQNNGV. The V and J ends lost 8 bases and 2 bases respectively, with 20 bases between them. CDR3 in amino acids: CASVNWDNGLTDTQYF. The CDR3 DNA reads TGTGCCAGCGTCAATTGGGATAACGGCCTCACAGATACGCAGTATTTT.

The sample holds a few counts of this clonotype. J is TRBJ2-4 and V is TRBV7-2, with no clear D. The CDR3 totals 14 residues. Germline V CDR1 and CDR2: SGHTA, FQGNSA. The V gene lost 5 bases and the J gene lost 9 bases, with 17 bases spanning the gap. Here the CDR3 reads CASSDGSGFGIQYF. For the CDR3, the DNA is TGTGCCAGCAGCGACGGGTCAGGCTTTGGCATTCAGTACTTC.

This clonotype came up many times. DNA of the CDR3: TGTGCCACCAGTGATCCACCAATAGATACGCAGTATTTT. This codes for CATSDPPIDTQYF. The rearrangement uses TRBV24-1 and TRBJ2-3; no firm D call. Germline assignment: CDR1 KGHDR and CDR2 SFDVKD. The CDR3 loop spans 13 amino acids. V dropped 3 bases and J dropped 5 bases, with 8 bases sitting between them.

This clonotype was found many times. The V and J genes are TRBV5-1 and TRBJ1-4, with unresolved D. The CDR3 is 16 residues long. Germline V gene lookup returns CDR1 SGHRS and CDR2 YFSETQ. Trimming removed 4 bases from V and 2 bases from J, with 15 bases in between. The CDR3 reads CASSDVGWTTNEKLFF. CDR3 DNA: TGCGCCAGCAGCGACGTAGGGTGGACGACTAATGAAAAACTGTTTTTT.

This clonotype was found a few times. V and J are TRBV20-1 and TRBJ2-5, with TRBD2 identical over 8 bases. This CDR3 is 16 amino acids long. The germline V gene encodes CDR1 DFQATT and CDR2 SNEGSKA (reference sequence). V dropped 0 bases and J dropped 1; count of bases not matched to a gene: 7. DNA of the CDR3: TGCAGTGCTAGAGACCGGGCGGGGGGTTTCCAAGAGACCCAGTACTTC. Protein: CSARDRAGGFQETQYF.

This clonotype was recorded at least ten times. The gene calls are TRBV6-2 or TRBV6-3 and TRBJ2-2; D gene unclear. Germline CDR1 reads MNHEY; CDR2 reads SVGEGT. V lost 4 bases and J lost 8, with 11 bases in between. The CDR3 length is 13 residues. CDR3 nucleotides: TGTGCCAGCAGTTTGAGACTGAGTGGGGAGCTGTTTTTT. It translates to CASSLRLSGELFF.

This clonotype came up many times. CDR3 amino acids: CSASGQWGLSYEQYV. The CDR3 nucleotides are TGCAGCGCTTCCGGACAGTGGGGCCTCTCCTACGAGCAGTACGTC. The chain couples TRBV29-1 to TRBJ2-7; D is possibly TRBD1 (6 bases). CDR3 length equals 15 residues. Between the trimmed V and J ends, which lost 7 bases and 0 bases, there was a span of 19 bases. Germline V gene data show CDR1 as SQVTM and CDR2 as ANQGSEA.

This clonotype showed up many times. V is TRBV24-1 and J is TRBJ2-1; TRBD2 agrees at 9 bases. V lost 10 bases to trimming and J lost 9 bases; unmatched junction nucleotides: 9. This CDR3 is built from 13 residues. CDR1 is KGHDR, CDR2 SFDVKD, per germline. The DNA for the CDR3 is TGTGCCACAACTAGCGGGCTACAGGGTGAGCAGTTCTTC. The encoded protein is CATTSGLQGEQFF.

The rearrangement uses TRBV12-5 and TRBJ2-7; possibly TRBD2 for D (6 bases). The CDR3 loop spans 12 amino acids. Germline V gene sequence: CDR1 LGHNT, CDR2 FRNRAP. V was cut by 6 bases and J by 6 bases, with 12 bases left in between. The CDR3 reads CASGFGTVEQYF. In nucleotides, the CDR3 is TGTGCTAGTGGCTTTGGGACTGTCGAGCAGTACTTC.

A few counts support this clonotype. The rearrangement joins TRBV6-1 to TRBJ2-5; 11 nucleotides align to TRBD2. The CDR3 is 17 residues long. From germline, CDR1 is MNHNS and CDR2 SASEGT. The V gene end was trimmed by 6 bases and the J gene end by 4 bases; junction bases not matched to a gene: 13. This CDR3 is CASSLRQTSGKGETQYF. The CDR3, as DNA: TGTGCCAGCAGCCTACGCCAGACTAGCGGGAAGGGAGAGACCCAGTACTTC.

The table lists this clonotype with many counts. This chain joins TRBV12-3 or TRBV12-4 and TRBJ2-6; D is uncertain. This CDR3 contains 14 residues. The germline V and J ends were trimmed by 0 bases and 4 bases, with 4 bases remaining between them. CDR3: CASSLAEGANVLTF. CDR3 nucleotides: TGTGCCAGCAGTTTAGCCGAAGGGGCCAACGTCCTGACTTTC.

The chain links TRBV20-1 to TRBJ2-3, with 7 bases lining up with TRBD2. The junction had 9 bases not matched to a gene; V was cut back by 0 bases and J by 0 bases. Germline values: CDR1 DFQATT, CDR2 SNEGSKA (reference sequence). This CDR3 contains 17 residues. The CDR3: CSARDLPLAASTDTQYF. CDR3 DNA sequence: TGCAGTGCTAGAGATCTCCCCCTAGCGGCGAGCACAGATACGCAGTATTTT.

The table lists this clonotype with a count of one. A much more abundant neighbour one base away suggests this may be a read error. The V call is TRBV29-1, the J call TRBJ1-1, with 8 bases matching TRBD1. The CDR3 totals 12 residues. CDR1 and CDR2 from the germline V gene are SQVTM and ANQGSEA. The CDR3 region has the DNA TGCAGCGTCCTTGCAGGGGGCCCTGAAGTTTTCTTT. This sequence encodes CSVLAGGPEVFF.

This clonotype was picked up many times. V and J are TRBV6-1 and TRBJ2-5, with D perhaps matching TRBD1 (5 bases). V dropped 5 bases and J dropped 4 bases, with 14 bases sitting between them. CDR1 is MNHNS, CDR2 SASEGT, per germline. The CDR3 contains 14 residues. CDR3 sequence: CASSRPQGRETQYF. CDR3 nucleotides: TGTGCCAGCAGTAGACCCCAGGGAAGAGAGACCCAGTACTTC.

In the case of this clonotype: This may be a read error: a much more frequent sequence differs by one nucleotide. The CDR3 end shows no conserved phenylalanine or tryptophan, and so a read error is likely. Here the CDR3 DNA reads TGTGCCAGCAGACAGGGAGGCAAAAACATTCAGTACGTC. The encoded protein is CASRQGGKNIQYV. The chain is built from TRBV6-2 or TRBV6-3 and TRBJ2-4; D might be TRBD1 or TRBD2, each matching 6 bases. Trimming shortened V by 6 bases and J by 3 bases, and 9 bases separated the two germline ends. The germline gives CDR1 MNHEY, CDR2 SVGEGT. The CDR3 is 13 amino acids.

This clonotype has a handful of counts. The V call is TRBV12-3 or TRBV12-4, the J call TRBJ2-5; 8 positions agree with TRBD2. V shed 2 bases, J shed 2 bases, and the junction held 7 bases outside the gene matches. This CDR3 has 16 residues. The CDR3 region is CASSLQAGVRQETQYF. The CDR3 DNA follows: TGTGCCAGCAGTTTACAAGCGGGAGTAAGGCAAGAGACCCAGTACTTC.